This T cell receptor beta chain was sequenced in a study of blood T cell repertoires in COVID-19. Across the study: The origin of the acute and convalescent COVID-19 samples was the United States, Italy and Spain.

Original data processing: Reference gene primers were amplified, and this amplification served to estimate nucleated cell counts. Produced via immunoSEQ multiplex PCR; TCRdb's table is partial and in-frame only. The V and J calls and the clone size are those of that table, but D and trimming were determined from the DNA. Found here are roughly 100,000 clones, roughly 80% of them singletons; the top ten hold over 15%. The CDR3 extends over 17 amino acids. With V trimmed by 4 bases and J by 4 bases, 11 bases remained unmatched. CDR1 is SGHRS and CDR2 is YFSETQ in the germline V gene. The V call is TRBV5-1, the J call TRBJ2-2, with 9 bases lining up with TRBD2. The receptor was isolated from a woman older than 75 with acute or convalescent COVID-19. Sequenced material: peripheral blood. The chain's CDR3 is CASSTFYSGSGTGELFF. In DNA, the CDR3 is TGCGCCAGCAGCACCTTTTATAGCGGGAGCGGCACCGGGGAGCTGTTTTTT.